Listed below are T cell receptor beta chains from one sample, sequenced in a study of cytomegalovirus exposure and HLA in healthy donors. Sequenced by immunoSEQ multiplex PCR; TCRdb stores in-frame clones only, minus some. The table has approximately 220,000 clones, 75% to 80% seen once. The sample consisted of PBMCs. Receptors originate from a male donor in good health and CMV-seronegative. Both conserved end residues are part of each CDR3.

TRBV9,TRBJ2-3,CASSVQQSTDTQYF
TRBV7-9,TRBJ2-7,CSSSLAQGKGYEQYF
TRBV11-2,TRBJ2-6,CAIPGRRPSGANVLTF
TRBV10-3,TRBJ2-3,CAISEDPRGGATDTQYF
TRBV4-1,TRBJ2-7,CASSLRDRDFYEQYF
TRBV19,TRBJ2-2,CATRDRANTGELFF
TRBV5-1,TRBJ1-5,CASSLTGASNQPQHF
TRBV15,TRBJ1-3,CATSRDRGSGNTIYF
TRBV5-1,TRBJ2-5,CASSSSGSPAKETQYF
TRBV11-2,TRBJ2-1,CASSLRSQGAINEQFF
TRBV4-3,.,CASSQDWASEHSYEQYF
TRBV4-2,TRBJ2-3,CASSQAETGGTDTQYF
TRBV28,TRBJ2-7,CASSLVGTGLQYF
TRBV25-1,TRBJ2-6,CASTRTGAAGANVLTF
TRBV6-1,TRBJ2-4,CASSEREKNIQYF
TRBV7-9,TRBJ2-7,CASSLVGGRGYEQYF
TRBV28,TRBJ1-1,CASSLEQGGITEAFF
TRBV7-9,TRBJ2-6,CASSHTGTSGANVLTF
TRBV5-4,TRBJ1-4,CASSRDRADEKLFF
TRBV29-1,TRBJ1-1,CSVAPGGKTEAFF
TRBV5-1,TRBJ2-1,CASSSGGGQALGNEQFF
TRBV7-2,TRBJ1-2,CASSPVHGANYGYTF
TRBV6-5,TRBJ2-7,CASSRTRSASYEQYF
TRBV9,TRBJ2-2,CASGSGANGELFF
TRBV28,TRBJ1-1,CASSDRDSVTEAFF
TRBV7-3,TRBJ2-7,CASSLGVRVIHEQYF
TRBV6-1,TRBJ2-7,CASRLPGQGYEQYF
TRBV27,TRBJ2-7,CASSLFQGYEQYF
TRBV6-5,TRBJ2-2,CASSGGGQTGELFF
TRBV6-5,TRBJ2-7,CASSYSDTYEQYF
TRBV30,TRBJ2-7,CAWSGTSGTKTEQYF
TRBV7-6,TRBJ1-1,CASSFAGVVSTEAFF
TRBV28,TRBJ2-7,CASRVPTGGGYEQYF
TRBV5-1,TRBJ1-1,CASRAYRGYMNTEAFF